A selection of T cell receptor beta chains follows, all from one sample in a study of cytomegalovirus exposure and HLA in healthy donors. The repertoire was sequenced with immunoSEQ multiplex PCR; TCRdb's copy has only in-frame clones and lacks some. Altogether about 160,000 clones are present, approximately 71% being singletons, with the ten largest covering around 4.7%. Sequencing used PBMCs. Receptor source: a male donor in good health and CMV-seronegative. CDR3s leave out the opening cysteine and the closing phenylalanine or tryptophan. A D gene is named only where the DNA matches it firmly.

d_call v_call cdr3_aa
TRBD2 TRBV2 ASNSGRAAGELF
TRBD2 TRBV7-2 ASSPTASGRPYEQY
TRBD1 TRBV6-6 ASSPTGGMTDTQY
- TRBV18 ASSPPPWDSNTGELF
- TRBV5-6 ASSSRIGGTEAF
- TRBV18 ASSPRGDGRAHGYT
TRBD1 TRBV2 ASSEIWGTGKNTEAF
- TRBV19 ASSVTGGVYNEQF
TRBD1 TRBV4-1 ASSLLTGDSEKLF
TRBD2 TRBV4-3 ASSQDSRTSGSNEQF
- TRBV5-1 ASSLGASNTGELF
TRBD1 TRBV5-1 ASSYRGRSYNSPLH
- TRBV11-2 ASSQEGDMQY
- TRBV9 ASSVGNYEQY
TRBD1 TRBV25-1 ASSPSGQLPTGELF
TRBD1 TRBV10-2 ASRLLGQGTHEQF
- TRBV13 ASSLGRDYEQY
TRBD1 TRBV14 ASSGTGIASGANVLT
- TRBV6-1 ASRRTENTEAF
- TRBV18 ASSPSGYSYNEQF
- TRBV4-3 ASSQDHRAEGTGQPQH
TRBD2 TRBV11-2 ASSLAGGETQY
TRBD2 TRBV4-2 ASSRRTSGGTHDEQF